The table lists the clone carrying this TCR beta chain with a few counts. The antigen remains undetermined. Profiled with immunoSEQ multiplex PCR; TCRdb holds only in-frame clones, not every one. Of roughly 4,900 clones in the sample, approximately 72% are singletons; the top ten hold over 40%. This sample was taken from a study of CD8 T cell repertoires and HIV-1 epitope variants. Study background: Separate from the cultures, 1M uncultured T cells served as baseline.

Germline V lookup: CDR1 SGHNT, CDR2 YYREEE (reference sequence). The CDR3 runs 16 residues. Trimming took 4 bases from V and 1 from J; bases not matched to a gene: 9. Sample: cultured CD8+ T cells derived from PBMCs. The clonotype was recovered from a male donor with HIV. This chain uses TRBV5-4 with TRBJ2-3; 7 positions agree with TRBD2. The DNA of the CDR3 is TGTGCCAGCAGCGGGGGAGGGACGAGGGGCACAGATACGCAGTATTTT. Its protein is CASSGGGTRGTDTQYF. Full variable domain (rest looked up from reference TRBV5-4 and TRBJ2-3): ETGVTQSPTHLIKTRGQQVTLRCSSQSGHNTVSWYQQALGQGPQFIFQYYREEENGRGNFPPRFSGLQFPNYSSELNVNALELDDSALYLCASSGGGTRGTDTQYFGPGTRLTVL.